These T cell receptor beta chains were read from a single sample in a study of T cells in Graves' hyperthyroidism and ophthalmopathy. From the multiplex PCR reads, TCRdb called clonotypes with MiXCR, one entry per CDR3 protein. The sample includes about 480,000 distinct CDR3 sequences, roughly 24% of them seen just once. Sequencing was done on a sample of blood. The receptor set was obtained from a woman in her 30s with Graves' ophthalmopathy. Both conserved end residues are part of each CDR3. The D gene is left open where the match is weak. The listing skips clone size in some rows; elsewhere it reads once, few, many or a size class.

d_gene,v_gene,j_gene,abundance,CDR3aa,CDR3nt
-,TRBV2,TRBJ1-1,many,CATETRVNTEAFF,TGTGCCACAGAGACGAGGGTGAACACTGAAGCTTTCTTT
-,TRBV6-1,TRBJ1-6,once,CASRDGRSSYNSPLHF,TGTGCCAGCAGGGACGGACGGAGCTCCTATAATTCACCCCTCCACTTT
TRBD1,TRBV2,TRBJ2-2,-,CASSQTGDQVGELFF,TGTGCCAGCAGTCAGACAGGGGATCAGGTCGGGGAGCTGTTTTTT
-,TRBV12-3/TRBV12-4,TRBJ1-2,many,CASSPPTGGRPYGYTF,TGTGCCAGCAGTCCCCCTACGGGAGGGCGACCCTATGGCTACACCTTC
-,TRBV12-3/TRBV12-4,TRBJ2-5,-,CASSPDYPETQYF,TGTGCCAGCAGCCCGGACTACCCAGAGACCCAGTACTTC
TRBD1,TRBV5-5,TRBJ1-5,many,CASSTGERGQPQHF,TGTGCCAGCAGCACAGGGGAGAGGGGTCAGCCCCAGCATTTT
-,TRBV5-1,TRBJ1-1,many,CASRVRSLNTEAFF,TGCGCCAGCCGAGTTAGGTCTTTAAACACTGAAGCTTTCTTT
-,TRBV24-1,TRBJ1-2,many,CATSDSRGRGPGDTNGYTF,TGTGCCACCAGTGATTCCCGAGGGAGGGGACCCGGGGATACAAATGGCTACACCTTC
-,TRBV7-2,TRBJ2-7,many,CASSLEPYEQYF,TGTGCCAGCAGCCTCGAACCCTACGAGCAGTACTTC
TRBD1,TRBV7-2,TRBJ2-5,many,CASSLRTGVETQYF,TGTGCCAGCAGCCTAAGGACAGGGGTGGAGACCCAGTACTTC
-,TRBV12-3/TRBV12-4,TRBJ2-7,-,CASSSVEGPYEQYF,TGTGCCAGCAGTTCCGTCGAAGGTCCATACGAGCAGTACTTC
TRBD1,TRBV19,TRBJ2-5,many,CASSRDSPETQYF,TGTGCCAGTAGCCGGGACAGTCCAGAGACCCAGTACTTC
TRBD1,TRBV2,TRBJ1-1,once,CASSVIEGARTEAFF,TGTGCCAGCAGTGTAATTGAGGGGGCGCGTACTGAAGCTTTCTTT
-,TRBV19,TRBJ1-2,many,CASSMATLNGYTF,TGTGCCAGTAGTATGGCGACTTTGAATGGCTACACCTTC
-,TRBV6-1,TRBJ2-7,-,CASSASRGGSYEQYF,TGTGCCAGCAGTGCTAGCAGGGGGGGCTCCTACGAGCAGTACTTC
-,TRBV7-9,TRBJ2-7,many,CASSYLTGPYEQYF,TGTGCCAGCAGCTACCTGACAGGACCCTACGAGCAGTACTTC
TRBD1,TRBV12-3/TRBV12-4,TRBJ1-2,-,CASTFGTGDGYTF,TGTGCCAGCACATTCGGGACAGGGGATGGCTACACCTTC
-,TRBV7-9,TRBJ1-1,few,CASSLPGVSTEAFF,TGTGCCAGCAGCTTACCGGGGGTGTCCACTGAAGCTTTCTTT
TRBD1,TRBV18,TRBJ2-7,few,CASSPGTGVIYEQYF,TGTGCCAGCTCACCGGGGACAGGGGTTATTTACGAGCAGTACTTC
-,TRBV6-2/TRBV6-3,TRBJ2-2,-,CASSLPLNTGELFF,TGTGCCAGCTCCCTACCCCTCAACACCGGGGAGCTGTTTTTT
-,TRBV4-3,TRBJ2-5,many,CASSQGRDGETQYF,TGCGCCAGCAGCCAAGGCAGGGACGGAGAGACCCAGTACTTC
TRBD2,TRBV28,TRBJ2-7,many,CAIREGYEQYF,TGTGCCATCAGGGAGGGTTACGAGCAGTACTTC
-,TRBV27,TRBJ1-2,many,CASSPGKNPGYTF,TGTGCCAGCAGCCCAGGGAAAAACCCTGGCTACACCTTC
-,TRBV12-3/TRBV12-4,TRBJ1-1,-,CASSSGLNLVRAFF,TGTGCCAGCAGTTCGGGCCTTAACCTCGTGAGGGCTTTCTTT
-,TRBV4-1,TRBJ1-2,many,CASSQGSGVGYTF,TGCGCCAGCAGCCAAGGTTCTGGTGTCGGCTACACCTTC
-,TRBV12-3/TRBV12-4,TRBJ2-5,-,CASSYSVREDETQYF,TGTGCCAGCAGTTACTCGGTGCGGGAAGACGAGACCCAGTACTTC
-,TRBV6-4,TRBJ1-1,many,CASSSEGGPVLDTEAFF,TGTGCCAGCAGTAGCGAGGGGGGTCCCGTCTTGGACACTGAAGCTTTCTTT
-,TRBV6-1,TRBJ2-7,-,CASSRRDYEQYF,TGTGCCAGCAGTCGCCGGGATTACGAGCAGTACTTC
-,TRBV18,TRBJ1-2,-,CASSPRELEGRGGYTF,TGTGCCAGCTCACCCCGCGAGCTGGAAGGGAGGGGCGGCTACACCTTC
-,TRBV12-3/TRBV12-4,TRBJ1-4,many,CASRNSGPLNEKLFF,TGTGCCAGCAGAAACTCCGGGCCCCTTAATGAAAAACTGTTTTTT
TRBD1,TRBV2,TRBJ1-5,many,CASRDREVYQPQHF,TGTGCCAGCAGGGACAGGGAGGTATATCAGCCCCAGCATTTT
-,TRBV30,TRBJ1-5,-,CAWSGTALNQPQHF,TGTGCCTGGAGTGGGACAGCCCTCAATCAGCCCCAGCATTTT
-,TRBV28,TRBJ2-7,-,CASSVDKKQYF,TGTGCCAGCAGCGTGGACAAGAAACAGTACTTC
-,TRBV11-2,TRBJ2-5,-,CASSLEVPETQYF,TGTGCCAGCAGCTTAGAGGTGCCAGAGACCCAGTACTTC
-,TRBV10-3,TRBJ2-7,-,CAIGPRVAYEQYF,TGTGCCATCGGACCGAGGGTTGCCTACGAGCAGTACTTC
-,TRBV7-3,TRBJ1-1,many,CASTNRVGDTEAFF,TGTGCCAGCACCAACAGGGTCGGCGACACTGAAGCTTTCTTT
-,TRBV12-3/TRBV12-4,TRBJ2-7,few,CASSFRHSSYEQYF,TGTGCCAGCAGTTTCAGGCACAGCTCCTACGAGCAGTACTTC
TRBD1,TRBV15,TRBJ2-5,many,CATSTKWSPGQGGETQYF,TGTGCCACCAGCACCAAGTGGAGTCCGGGACAGGGAGGAGAGACCCAGTACTTC
-,TRBV11-1,TRBJ1-2,few,CASSLARRGRNYGYTF,TGTGCCAGCAGCTTGGCCCGTCGGGGCCGTAACTATGGCTACACCTTC
-,TRBV6-2/TRBV6-3,TRBJ1-5,-,CASSYSILAGASNQPQHF,TGTGCCAGCAGTTACTCTATCTTGGCAGGGGCTTCCAATCAGCCCCAGCATTTT
-,TRBV20-1,TRBJ1-5,many,CSARQPASNQPQHF,TGCAGTGCTAGGCAGCCCGCAAGCAATCAGCCCCAGCATTTT
-,TRBV12-3/TRBV12-4,TRBJ1-2,many,CASRLYGDYGYTF,TGTGCCAGCAGGCTCTACGGAGACTATGGCTACACCTTC
-,TRBV5-1,TRBJ1-2,-,CASSLAPGPRGYTF,TGCGCCAGCAGCTTGGCCCCGGGACCCCGAGGCTACACCTTC
-,TRBV20-1,TRBJ1-2,-,CSTGKVDGYTF,TGCAGTACAGGGAAAGTAGACGGCTACACCTTC
-,TRBV11-3,TRBJ2-7,-,CASSLTRHDSYEQYF,TGTGCCAGCAGCTTGACCAGACACGATTCCTACGAGCAGTACTTC
-,TRBV6-2/TRBV6-3,TRBJ1-5,-,CASSYSVGTWGGNQPQHF,TGTGCCAGCAGTTACTCGGTCGGTACTTGGGGGGGCAATCAGCCCCAGCATTTT
-,TRBV6-1,TRBJ1-2,many,CATTEPSNYGYTF,TGTGCCACCACAGAACCTTCTAACTATGGCTACACCTTC
-,TRBV12-3/TRBV12-4,TRBJ1-1,few,CASSFRLRGWETEAFF,TGTGCCAGCAGTTTCCGACTCAGGGGATGGGAGACTGAAGCTTTCTTT
-,TRBV4-1,TRBJ2-5,many,CASSQGSYQETQYF,TGCGCCAGCAGCCAAGGGTCGTACCAAGAGACCCAGTACTTC